Described below is a single T cell receptor beta chain sequence and its context. The antigen remains unidentified. The table came from immunoSEQ multiplex PCR; TCRdb's copy has only in-frame clones and leaves some out. The data show over 130,000 clones, about 90% seen once. This specimen belongs to a study of T cell responses to AZD1222 COVID-19 vaccine. Whole-study results and caveats: Sampling that yielded the repertoires occurred only after the peak T cell response. Possibly, clonal diversity was underestimated; donors were largely white British and included more females. Reports indicate that nearly half of spike-specific TCRs are directed at unmutated variant regions. Just a handful of people given AZD1222 tested seropositive at baseline.

The sequence was collected from an adult who received the MenACWY meningococcal vaccine as a control. The specimen comprised peripheral blood, sampled 28 days after the second dose of the MenACWY control vaccine.

CDR3 loop: CASSVSRDSLLTGELFF. CDR3 sequence (DNA): TGTGCCAGCAGCGTAAGCCGGGACTCCCTTCTCACCGGGGAGCTGTTTTTT. This chain uses TRBV7-9 with TRBJ2-2; possible D gene TRBD2, 6 bases. CDR3 length: 17 residues. Germline assignment: CDR1 SEHNR and CDR2 FQNEAQ (reference sequence). The V end lost 5 bases, the J end lost 4 bases, and 20 bases lay between the germline ends.